This T cell receptor beta chain was sequenced for a study of blood T cells in healthy people across ages. CDR1 and CDR2 from the germline V gene are LGHDT and YNNKEL (reference sequence). The CDR3 length is 14 residues. The germline V and J ends were trimmed by 4 bases and 4 bases, with 13 bases remaining between them. General observations from the study: Total diversity from one million sequenced T cells was likely underestimated.

As concerns this clonotype: The antigen remains unidentified. A clone one base away is much larger, so this may be a read error.

Through a sample-barcoded 5' primer and a J-beta primer mix, a second PCR was run for about 6 to 11 cycles. TCRdb independently ran MiXCR on the 5' RACE reads; one entry per CDR3 protein. The sample yields 800,000 to 950,000 distinct CDR3 sequences, under 35% seen once. The sample was also reused in another study, on T cells of mothers and their children.

This clonotype was sampled from a woman in her thirties or forties in good health. The chain joins TRBV3-1 to TRBJ1-2; weak D call: TRBD1 (5 bases). Sequencing was performed on blood. CDR3 residues: CASSPDRSLYGYTF. As DNA, the CDR3 is TGTGCCAGCAGCCCCGACAGATCTCTCTATGGCTACACCTTC.